Listed here are 4 T cell receptor beta chains from one sample, sequenced in a study of T cell repertoires in cytomegalovirus infection (dated by TCRdb to between 2017 and 2020). The sequencer was an Illumina HiSeq 1500. The public reads were run again by TCRdb, first through fastp at Q25 and then through MiXCR, and only productive beta chains were kept. Each entry merges the rows of one CDR3 protein and shows their most common DNA and genes. Here the sample has nearly 450,000 distinct CDR3 sequences; roughly 31% occur a single time. The ten most abundant clones make up roughly 13% of the sample. The source material was PBMCs. These receptor sequences come from a human donor in good health (CMV status not recorded). Some clones in this sample may be carry-over from other donors' samples.

This clonotype appeared many times. This clone may be a read error of a much larger clone one base away. The genes are TRBV7-2 and TRBJ1-5; 7 bases fit TRBD1. Germline CDR1 reads SGHTA; CDR2 reads FQGNSA. The CDR3 is made up of 14 amino acids. Trimming at V came to 5 bases and at J to 6 bases, leaving 7 bases not matched to a gene. CDR3 amino acids: CTSSQGGGSQPQHF. The CDR3 nucleotides are TGTACCAGCAGCCAGGGGGGGGGCAGTCAGCCCCAGCATTTT.

This clonotype has a handful of counts. The gene calls are TRBV9 and TRBJ2-3; the match to TRBD2 covers 7 bases. Germline CDR1 and CDR2: SGDLS and YYNGEE. The CDR3 consists of 15 residues. With 5 bases clipped from V and 0 bases from J, the junction kept 6 bases outside the gene matches. The chain's CDR3 is CASRRSGISTDTQYF. The CDR3 coding sequence is TGTGCCAGCAGACGCAGCGGGATCAGCACAGATACGCAGTATTTT.

V usage is TRBV2 and J usage is TRBJ2-2; TRBD1 agrees at 9 bases. Germline assignment: CDR1 SNHLY and CDR2 FYNNEI. The CDR3 sequence is 14 residues long. With 6 bases clipped from V and 5 bases from J, the junction kept 4 bases outside the gene matches. This chain's CDR3 is CASRGDRGTGELFF. Written as DNA, the CDR3 is TGTGCCAGCAGGGGAGACAGGGGGACCGGGGAGCTGTTTTTT.

The rearrangement uses TRBV19 and TRBJ2-7; the D gene could be TRBD1 or TRBD2 (5 bases each). This CDR3 is built from 15 residues. V was shortened by 5 bases and J by 0 bases, with 14 bases between the two germline ends. Germline CDR1 reads LNHDA; CDR2 reads SQIVND (reference sequence). For the CDR3, the DNA is TGTGCCAGTAGTTTACGACCGGGACCCTCCTACGAGCAGTACTTC. This sequence encodes CASSLRPGPSYEQYF. Full variable domain (rest looked up from reference TRBV19 and TRBJ2-7): DGGITQSPKYLFRKEGQNVTLSCEQNLNHDAMYWYRQDPGQGLRLIYYSQIVNDFQKGDIAEGYSVSREKKESFPLTVTSAQKNPTAFYLCASSLRPGPSYEQYFGPGTRLTVT.